This is a list of T cell receptor beta chains from one sample in a study of blood T cells in healthy people across ages. TCRdb reprocessed the 5' RACE reads via MiXCR and lists one record per CDR3 protein. There are hundreds of thousands of distinct CDR3 sequences in the sample; roughly two fifths occur only once, and 30% lies in the top ten. Material for sequencing was blood. The source is an elderly man in good health. Both conserved end residues are trimmed from each CDR3.

CDR3 length: 11
V gene: TRBV5-5
CDR3 protein: ASSSIINYEQY

CDR3 length: 13
V gene: TRBV4-3
CDR3 protein: ASSQTGGQGAGYT

CDR3 length: 11
V gene: TRBV10-1
CDR3 protein: ASHPLTRNEQY

CDR3 length: 12
V gene: TRBV5-1
CDR3 protein: ASSKDQSGSWQY

CDR3 length: 12
V gene: TRBV20-1
CDR3 protein: SAGDRALHYEQY

CDR3 length: 12
V gene: TRBV20-1
CDR3 protein: SARPTQGNYEQY

CDR3 length: 10
V gene: TRBV6-1
CDR3 protein: ASISVGDTQY

CDR3 length: 15
V gene: TRBV4-3
CDR3 protein: ASSQQPAGREVGEQY

CDR3 length: 13
V gene: TRBV7-2
CDR3 protein: ASSTDRGPFETQY

CDR3 length: 14
V gene: TRBV29-1
CDR3 protein: SVERGTGGSYNEQF

CDR3 length: 12
V gene: TRBV2
CDR3 protein: ASRRTGRGGEAF

CDR3 length: 13
V gene: TRBV6-1
CDR3 protein: ASSEGGARNQPQH

CDR3 length: 13
V gene: TRBV3-1
CDR3 protein: ASSPTMGRVNEQF

CDR3 length: 12
V gene: TRBV2
CDR3 protein: ASSQRTGAYGYT

CDR3 length: 13
V gene: TRBV6-2/TRBV6-3
CDR3 protein: ASSPFKGSYNEQY

CDR3 length: 14
V gene: TRBV7-9
CDR3 protein: ASSFQRTGDAYEQY

CDR3 length: 14
V gene: TRBV7-3
CDR3 protein: ASGGGTSGNTDTQY

CDR3 length: 14
V gene: TRBV6-4
CDR3 protein: ASSDSQGRSTDTQY

CDR3 length: 12
V gene: TRBV7-2
CDR3 protein: ASSIRDSSYEQY

CDR3 length: 14
V gene: TRBV2
CDR3 protein: ASNSASGLLNTEAF

CDR3 length: 13
V gene: TRBV5-1
CDR3 protein: ASSLYGDWANEQF

CDR3 length: 13
V gene: TRBV28
CDR3 protein: ASSPGGAMEETQY

CDR3 length: 12
V gene: TRBV20-1
CDR3 protein: SARDPRGVDEQF

CDR3 length: 11
V gene: TRBV20-1
CDR3 protein: SGGLAGDHEQY

CDR3 length: 12
V gene: TRBV6-1
CDR3 protein: AINPGAGANVLT

CDR3 length: 13
V gene: TRBV7-2
CDR3 protein: ASSLEGHSSYEQY

CDR3 length: 13
V gene: TRBV12-3/TRBV12-4
CDR3 protein: ASSPWTPLGNEQF

CDR3 length: 15
V gene: TRBV20-1
CDR3 protein: SATHPGPSGGTGELF

CDR3 length: 12
V gene: TRBV7-2
CDR3 protein: ASSLSGGVYEQY

CDR3 length: 13
V gene: TRBV6-6
CDR3 protein: ASSSPGQANYGCT

CDR3 length: 12
V gene: TRBV7-2
CDR3 protein: ASSRQASGETQY

CDR3 length: 13
V gene: TRBV7-3
CDR3 protein: ASSLTRDLYNEQY

CDR3 length: 13
V gene: TRBV7-2
CDR3 protein: ASSLAGLYNQPQH

CDR3 length: 10
V gene: TRBV6-6
CDR3 protein: ASTPRGGEAF

CDR3 length: 13
V gene: TRBV27
CDR3 protein: ASSLVTGGDEKLF

CDR3 length: 13
V gene: TRBV20-1
CDR3 protein: SGTQTSGDTDTQY

CDR3 length: 11
V gene: TRBV29-1
CDR3 protein: SVEEHPGETQY

CDR3 length: 12
V gene: TRBV7-9
CDR3 protein: ASSLDRGRCEQY